Listed below are T cell receptor beta chains from one sample, sequenced in a study of T cell changes during pregnancy in multiple sclerosis. The data were produced by immunoSEQ multiplex PCR, yet TCRdb's version contains in-frame clones alone and is incomplete. The table has approximately 30,000 clones, 85% to 90% seen once. The sequences come from CD8+ T cells from peripheral blood mononuclear cells, collected in the second trimester of pregnancy. Receptors originate from a female donor with multiple sclerosis, enrolled in a pregnancy study. Both conserved end residues are part of each CDR3. The D gene is left open where the match is weak. The listing skips clone size in some rows; elsewhere it reads once, few, many or a size class.

>.|TRBJ2-5|.|TRBV6-5
TGTGCCAGCAGTTCCACTGAGACCCAGTACTTC
CASSSTETQYF
>TRBD1|TRBJ2-7|once|TRBV27
TGTGCCAGCAGTGTCACAGGGGGACCCTCATACGAGCAGTACTTC
CASSVTGGPSYEQYF
>.|TRBJ1-1|.|TRBV5-1
TGCGCCAGCAGCCCCATGGCGGGTGGGGACACTGAAGCTTTCTTT
CASSPMAGGDTEAFF
>.|TRBJ1-4|.|TRBV21-1
TGTGCCAGCAGCAAAGGGTACGGTAATGAAAAACTGTTTTTT
CASSKGYGNEKLFF
>TRBD1|TRBJ2-1|.|TRBV15
TGTGCCACCAGCACCTCTCCGGGGGGACAGGGCCGAAATGAGCAGTTCTTC
CATSTSPGGQGRNEQFF
>.|TRBJ1-2|once|TRBV15
TGTGCCACCAGCCCCGCCGCGATAACTCCCGGCTACACCTTC
CATSPAAITPGYTF
>.|TRBJ2-2|.|TRBV23-1
TGCGCCAGCAGTCAATCTCCGGATCGAGGGACCGGGGAGCTGTTTTTT
CASSQSPDRGTGELFF
>TRBD1|TRBJ1-6|.|TRBV4-3
TGCGCCAGCAGCCACGGGGGACAGGGTTCACCCCTCCACTTT
CASSHGGQGSPLHF
>TRBD1|TRBJ2-2|.|TRBV4-3
TGCGCCAGCAGCCAAGTTCACACGGGACAGGGGAACACCGGGGAGCTGTTTTTT
CASSQVHTGQGNTGELFF
>.|TRBJ1-2|.|TRBV7-9
TGTGCCAGCAGCCCCGGGAGGGATCCCCTCTATGGCTACACCTTC
CASSPGRDPLYGYTF
>.|TRBJ1-1|.|TRBV13
TGTGCCAGCAGCTTAGTGAGATCCTTAATACCGGACAGACCGAACACTGAAGCTTTCTTT
CASSLVRSLIPDRPNTEAFF
>TRBD1|TRBJ2-3|.|TRBV12-5
TGTGCTAGTGGTTTGGCGGGGACAGGGCTCGGGTCAGATACGCAGTATTTT
CASGLAGTGLGSDTQYF
>.|TRBJ1-4|once|TRBV5-1
TGCGCCAGCAGCTTTGATACATCACATGAAAAACTGTTTTTT
CASSFDTSHEKLFF
>TRBD1|TRBJ1-2|.|TRBV18
TGTGCCAGCTCACCTTCCACAGGGGGCTATGGCTACACCTTC
CASSPSTGGYGYTF
>TRBD1|TRBJ1-4|.|TRBV5-1
TGCGCCAGCAGCCCTGGACAGGGGGGAAATGAAAAACTGTTTTTT
CASSPGQGGNEKLFF
>.|TRBJ2-3|few|TRBV30
TGTGCCTGGAGTTCGGGAATCCGGGATACGCAGTATTTT
CAWSSGIRDTQYF
>TRBD1|TRBJ2-2|few|TRBV4-3
TGCGCCAGCAGCCAAGGGGACAGGGAGTCCGGGGAGCTGTTTTTT
CASSQGDRESGELFF
>.|TRBJ2-3|.|TRBV9
TGTGCCAGCGCTTTGGATAGCGGTAACACAGATACGCAGTATTTT
CASALDSGNTDTQYF
>TRBD2|TRBJ2-3|.|TRBV4-2
TGTGCCAGCAGCCAAGGACTAGCGGGGGGGGCAGATACGCAGTATTTT
CASSQGLAGGADTQYF
>.|TRBJ1-1|.|TRBV5-8
TGTGCCAGCAGCTTGGTAACGGGGGTAGAAGCTTTCTTT
CASSLVTGVEAFF
>.|TRBJ1-1|.|TRBV19
TGTGCCAGTAGTATGGGAGGGAATTGGGTCATGAACACTGAAGCTTTCTTT
CASSMGGNWVMNTEAFF
>.|TRBJ1-2|.|TRBV28
TGTGCCAGTTCGACCCTGCTCCTCTCCGGGACACTTTACTATGGCTACACCTTC
CASSTLLLSGTLYYGYTF
>.|TRBJ1-1|.|TRBV5-6
TGTGCCAGCAGCTTCCCAGGACAGACTATCCACTTTGCTGAAGCTTTCTTT
CASSFPGQTIHFAEAFF
>.|TRBJ2-1|.|TRBV9
TGTGCCAGCAGCCCTCCCCCCGGACAGTTCAATGAGCAGTTCTTC
CASSPPPGQFNEQFF
>.|TRBJ2-5|.|TRBV30
TGTGCCTGGAGTAGTGGTCTAGCCGGCGAGACCCAGTACTTC
CAWSSGLAGETQYF
>.|TRBJ1-1|.|TRBV7-9
TGTGCCAGCAGCTTCCACGGGCGGGGTGAAGCTTTCTTT
CASSFHGRGEAFF
>.|TRBJ1-5|.|TRBV21-1
TGTGCCAGCAGCAAAGACGGAGGCAATCAGCCCCAGCATTTT
CASSKDGGNQPQHF
>TRBD1|TRBJ1-6|.|TRBV9
TGTGCCAGCAGCGCAGGGTTGGGGACAGCGAATTCACCCCTCCACTTT
CASSAGLGTANSPLHF
>TRBD1|TRBJ1-2|.|TRBV5-5
TGTGCCAGCAGCTTATGGACAGGGACCTATGGCTACACCTTC
CASSLWTGTYGYTF
>TRBD1|TRBJ2-3|.|TRBV28
TGTGCCAGCAGTCCGGACAGGGGGGCAGATACGCAGTATTTT
CASSPDRGADTQYF
>TRBD2|TRBJ2-3|.|TRBV4-3
TGCGCCAGCAGCCTCCGGACTAGCGGGGGGGGGACAGATACGCAGTATTTT
CASSLRTSGGGTDTQYF
>.|TRBJ2-6|.|TRBV29-1
TGCAGCGTTCCTCTGGGCCTTAACAACGCGGGCTCTGGGGCCAACGTCCTGACTTTC
CSVPLGLNNAGSGANVLTF
>TRBD1|TRBJ1-4|.|TRBV7-9
TGTGCCAGCATGGGGGACAGTGGAGAAAAACTGTTTTTT
CASMGDSGEKLFF
>TRBD2|TRBJ2-3|.|TRBV6-4
TGTGCCAGCAGTGAAGAGGTTGCTAGCGGGGAAGGAGATACGCAGTATTTT
CASSEEVASGEGDTQYF
>.|TRBJ1-2|.|TRBV4-3
TGCGCCAGCAGCCAAGCCCAACGGAGGGATAGGTATGGCTACACCTTC
CASSQAQRRDRYGYTF
>.|TRBJ2-2|.|TRBV28
TGTGCCACCAGGGTCGGTAACGGCGGGGAGCTGTTTTTT
CATRVGNGGELFF
>.|TRBJ2-7|.|TRBV7-8
TGTGCCAGCAGCTCCCCTCGCGGCAGTGAGTACTTC
CASSSPRGSEYF
>TRBD1|TRBJ1-2|.|TRBV7-9
TGTGCCAGCAGCTTGCCGACAGGGGTCATAAACTATGGCTACACCTTC
CASSLPTGVINYGYTF
>TRBD1|TRBJ1-1|.|TRBV28
TGTGCCAGCAGTTGGACAGGGACTCCGGGGGGTGAAGCTTTCTTT
CASSWTGTPGGEAFF
>.|TRBJ2-1|.|TRBV5-5
TGTGCCAGCAGCCACTTAGGCCAGGCGAACAATGAGCAGTTCTTC
CASSHLGQANNEQFF
>.|TRBJ2-6|few|TRBV15
TGTGCCACCAGCAGAGATGCGGGCTCTGGGGCCAACGTCCTGACTTTC
CATSRDAGSGANVLTF
>.|TRBJ1-4|medium-sized|TRBV15
TGTGCCACCAGCAGAGATAGGGAGGCTGAAAAACTGTTTTTT
CATSRDREAEKLFF
>TRBD2|TRBJ2-1|.|TRBV2
TGTGCCAACCTTAACCTTGGACTAGCGGGGGTAGTCTCCTACAATGAGCAGTTCTTC
CANLNLGLAGVVSYNEQFF
>TRBD1|TRBJ2-1|.|TRBV19
TGTGCCAGTAGTAGCCGGGACAGGGTGTATAATGAGCAGTTCTTC
CASSSRDRVYNEQFF
>TRBD1|TRBJ2-1|.|TRBV6-1
TGTGCCAGCAGTACCGACAGGGTATCCTACAATGAGCAGTTCTTC
CASSTDRVSYNEQFF
>.|TRBJ1-4|.|TRBV6-1
TGTGCCAGCAGTGAAATTCTACCGGAAAAACTGTTTTTT
CASSEILPEKLFF
>.|TRBJ1-1|.|TRBV10-2
TGCGCCAGCAGTGCGGTTTACACTGAAGCTTTCTTT
CASSAVYTEAFF
>.|TRBJ1-6|.|TRBV10-2
TGCGCCAGCAGCCCCGGGGAGGGTGGATCACCCCTCCACTTT
CASSPGEGGSPLHF
>.|TRBJ1-2|.|TRBV28
TGTGCCAGCACACCAGGGGAGGGAGGCTACACCTTC
CASTPGEGGYTF
>TRBD2|TRBJ2-1|.|TRBV27
TGTGCCAGCAGTACGGGGGGCTCCTACAATGAGCAGTTCTTC
CASSTGGSYNEQFF
>.|TRBJ2-1|.|TRBV4-1
TGCGCCAGCAGCCAAGAGGGCGGGGCCTTCAGCTCCTACAATGAGCAGTTCTTC
CASSQEGGAFSSYNEQFF
>.|TRBJ2-3|.|TRBV9
TGTGCCAGCAGCGTAAGGTCAGGGGATTCAGATACGCAGTATTTT
CASSVRSGDSDTQYF
>.|TRBJ2-7|.|TRBV2
TGTGCCAGCAGTACCACATCCGTCTACGAGCAGTACTTC
CASSTTSVYEQYF
>TRBD2|TRBJ2-1|.|TRBV11-2
TGTGCCAGCAGCTTAGGTGGGACTAGCATTTTCAATGAGCAGTTCTTC
CASSLGGTSIFNEQFF
>TRBD2|TRBJ2-2|.|TRBV2
TGTGCCAGCGCAGTCTCTAGCGGGGGACCGACCGGGGAGCTGTTTTTT
CASAVSSGGPTGELFF
>TRBD1|TRBJ2-7|.|TRBV2
TGTGCCAGCAGGACTCCGGGACAGGGAATGCCTAACGAGCAGTACTTC
CASRTPGQGMPNEQYF
>.|TRBJ1-6|.|TRBV30
TGTGCCTGGAGTGTAGGGGCAGGGGAAGGATCACCCCTCCACTTT
CAWSVGAGEGSPLHF
>.|TRBJ2-1|.|TRBV10-2
TGCGCCAGCAGTGCAACAGGGTATGGAAATGAGCAGTTCTTC
CASSATGYGNEQFF
>.|TRBJ2-1|.|TRBV7-8
TGTGCCAGCAGCTTAGTCTTTGAGCAGTTCTTC
CASSLVFEQFF
>.|TRBJ1-1|.|TRBV30
TGTGCCTGGAGCGCTCCTCGGGGAGAAGCTTTCTTT
CAWSAPRGEAFF